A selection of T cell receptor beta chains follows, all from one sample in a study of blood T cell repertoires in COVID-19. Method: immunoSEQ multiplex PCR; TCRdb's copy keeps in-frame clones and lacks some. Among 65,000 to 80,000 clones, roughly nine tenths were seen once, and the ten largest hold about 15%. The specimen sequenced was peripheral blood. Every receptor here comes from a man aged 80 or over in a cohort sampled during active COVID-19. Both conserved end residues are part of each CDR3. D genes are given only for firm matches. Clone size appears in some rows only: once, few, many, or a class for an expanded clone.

cdr3_nt: TGCGCCAGCAGTCTGGGACAGTACACAGATACGCAGTATTTT
cdr3_aa: CASSLGQYTDTQYF
v_call: TRBV5-1
clone_size: .
j_call: TRBJ2-3
d_call: TRBD1

cdr3_nt: TGTGCCACCAGTGATTTTTTAGGGGGGGGCTGGACAGATACGCAGTATTTT
cdr3_aa: CATSDFLGGGWTDTQYF
v_call: TRBV24-1
clone_size: .
j_call: TRBJ2-3
d_call: .

cdr3_nt: TGCAGCGTTTACACAGGGTCTGAAGCTTTCTTT
cdr3_aa: CSVYTGSEAFF
v_call: TRBV29-1
clone_size: once
j_call: TRBJ1-1
d_call: .

cdr3_nt: TGTGCCAGCAGCCAAGGCGGGACAGGGGGGCGTCTAGGTGGCTACACCTTC
cdr3_aa: CASSQGGTGGRLGGYTF
v_call: TRBV4-2
clone_size: once
j_call: TRBJ1-2
d_call: TRBD1

cdr3_nt: TGTGCCAGTAGTATGCGGGAGGTAGATGAAAAACTGTTTTTT
cdr3_aa: CASSMREVDEKLFF
v_call: TRBV19
clone_size: .
j_call: TRBJ1-4
d_call: .

cdr3_nt: TGTGCCAGCAGCATACAGGGGTCAGATACGCAGTATTTT
cdr3_aa: CASSIQGSDTQYF
v_call: TRBV5-4
clone_size: .
j_call: TRBJ2-3
d_call: TRBD1

cdr3_nt: TGTGCCAGCAGTGAAATGGGAGGGGAAAAACTGTTTTTT
cdr3_aa: CASSEMGGEKLFF
v_call: TRBV2
clone_size: .
j_call: TRBJ1-4
d_call: .

cdr3_nt: TGTGCCAGTAGTATGATTTCAACTAGCACAGATACGCAGTATTTT
cdr3_aa: CASSMISTSTDTQYF
v_call: TRBV19
clone_size: few
j_call: TRBJ2-3
d_call: .

cdr3_nt: TGTGCCAGCAGCGTAGTAGTAGGGAGTTACACAGATACGCAGTATTTT
cdr3_aa: CASSVVVGSYTDTQYF
v_call: TRBV9
clone_size: .
j_call: TRBJ2-3
d_call: .

cdr3_nt: TGCAGTGCTAGTTTTCCATCTGGAAACACCATATATTTT
cdr3_aa: CSASFPSGNTIYF
v_call: TRBV20-1
clone_size: .
j_call: TRBJ1-3
d_call: .

cdr3_nt: TGTGCCAGCGGAGGAGGGAGGGAGACCCAGTACTTC
cdr3_aa: CASGGGRETQYF
v_call: TRBV19
clone_size: .
j_call: TRBJ2-5
d_call: .

cdr3_nt: TGTGCCAGCAGTGGAGGAGAATTACACCGGGGGCCCCAGCATTTT
cdr3_aa: CASSGGELHRGPQHF
v_call: TRBV27
clone_size: .
j_call: TRBJ1-5
d_call: .

cdr3_nt: TGCGCCAGCAGCTTTGGGCCCCAGGGCACTGGCTACACCTTC
cdr3_aa: CASSFGPQGTGYTF
v_call: TRBV5-1
clone_size: .
j_call: TRBJ1-2
d_call: .

cdr3_nt: TGTGCCAGCTCTCAAACCGGGACAGGGCGTCCACCCCTCCACTTT
cdr3_aa: CASSQTGTGRPPLHF
v_call: TRBV18
clone_size: once
j_call: TRBJ1-6
d_call: TRBD1

cdr3_nt: TGTGCCAGCAGCTCCGGGACAGGAAACACCATATATTTT
cdr3_aa: CASSSGTGNTIYF
v_call: TRBV11-2
clone_size: .
j_call: TRBJ1-3
d_call: .

cdr3_nt: TGTGCCAGCAGTGAAGGGCCGGGGGGCGGTCAGCCCCAGCATTTT
cdr3_aa: CASSEGPGGGQPQHF
v_call: TRBV6-1
clone_size: few
j_call: TRBJ1-5
d_call: .

cdr3_nt: TGTGCCAGCAGCTCCTCTCCAGGGGTATACGACACCATATATTTT
cdr3_aa: CASSSSPGVYDTIYF
v_call: TRBV7-2
clone_size: .
j_call: TRBJ1-3
d_call: .

cdr3_nt: TGTGCCAGCAGCGTAGCTGCCCAGGGTGGAACCTACGAGCAGTACTTC
cdr3_aa: CASSVAAQGGTYEQYF
v_call: TRBV9
clone_size: .
j_call: TRBJ2-7
d_call: .

cdr3_nt: TGTGCCAGCAGTTACCCTGGGACTAGCGGGGGCGAGACCCAGTACTTC
cdr3_aa: CASSYPGTSGGETQYF
v_call: TRBV6-5
clone_size: .
j_call: TRBJ2-5
d_call: TRBD2

cdr3_nt: TGTGGCTCCTCCGGGACAGGGGGATTTACGCAGTATTTT
cdr3_aa: CGSSGTGGFTQYF
v_call: TRBV2
clone_size: .
j_call: TRBJ2-3
d_call: TRBD1

cdr3_nt: TGTGCCAGTAGGGGGACCGGGGAGCTGTTTTTT
cdr3_aa: CASRGTGELFF
v_call: TRBV6-5
clone_size: few
j_call: TRBJ2-2
d_call: .

cdr3_nt: TGTGCCAGCAGTTTAGGGGACAGGGGCACCGGGGAGCTGTTTTTT
cdr3_aa: CASSLGDRGTGELFF
v_call: TRBV27
clone_size: .
j_call: TRBJ2-2
d_call: TRBD1

cdr3_nt: TGTGCCAGCTCACCACCGATGGGAGGCTTTAGGGATACGCAGTATTTT
cdr3_aa: CASSPPMGGFRDTQYF
v_call: TRBV18
clone_size: .
j_call: TRBJ2-3
d_call: .

cdr3_nt: TGCAGCGTTAGACAGGGTGATCAGCCCCAGCATTTT
cdr3_aa: CSVRQGDQPQHF
v_call: TRBV29-1
clone_size: .
j_call: TRBJ1-5
d_call: TRBD1

cdr3_nt: TGTGCCAGCAACCAGCGGGGGGCCCAATACAATGAGCAGTTCTTC
cdr3_aa: CASNQRGAQYNEQFF
v_call: TRBV5-4
clone_size: once
j_call: TRBJ2-1
d_call: TRBD2

cdr3_nt: TGCAGCGTTGTGGAGGGCACAGATACGCAGTATTTT
cdr3_aa: CSVVEGTDTQYF
v_call: TRBV29-1
clone_size: .
j_call: TRBJ2-3
d_call: .

cdr3_nt: TGTGCCAGCACCCCCAGGGGGGCGGTGGATGAAAAACTGTTTTTT
cdr3_aa: CASTPRGAVDEKLFF
v_call: TRBV28
clone_size: .
j_call: TRBJ1-4
d_call: TRBD1

cdr3_nt: TGTGCCAGCAGTCGTACAGGGGGCCGTAGCTATGGCTACACCTTC
cdr3_aa: CASSRTGGRSYGYTF
v_call: TRBV28
clone_size: .
j_call: TRBJ1-2
d_call: TRBD1

cdr3_nt: TGTGCCACCAGCAGAGTCGGACAGGGTTCCAATGAGCAGTTCTTC
cdr3_aa: CATSRVGQGSNEQFF
v_call: TRBV15
clone_size: .
j_call: TRBJ2-1
d_call: TRBD1

cdr3_nt: TGTGCCAGCCTGACAGGGCCCAATTCACCCCTCCACTTT
cdr3_aa: CASLTGPNSPLHF
v_call: TRBV2
clone_size: .
j_call: TRBJ1-6
d_call: TRBD1

cdr3_nt: TGTGCCAGTAGTGGACAGCCAGCAACTAATGAAAAACTGTTTTTT
cdr3_aa: CASSGQPATNEKLFF
v_call: TRBV19
clone_size: .
j_call: TRBJ1-4
d_call: .

cdr3_nt: TGCAGCGCAGGGGAATGGGATCAGCCCCAGCATTTT
cdr3_aa: CSAGEWDQPQHF
v_call: TRBV29-1
clone_size: once
j_call: TRBJ1-5
d_call: .

cdr3_nt: TGTGCCCCGGGGACAGGGGGCATAAATGAAAAACTGTTTTTT
cdr3_aa: CAPGTGGINEKLFF
v_call: TRBV24-1
clone_size: once
j_call: TRBJ1-4
d_call: TRBD1

cdr3_nt: TGTGCCAGCAGCTTAAGGACAGGGGTAGACTACACCATATATTTT
cdr3_aa: CASSLRTGVDYTIYF
v_call: TRBV5-6
clone_size: .
j_call: TRBJ1-3
d_call: TRBD1

cdr3_nt: TGTGCCATCAGTGAGTTTGAGCACACTGAAGCTTTCTTT
cdr3_aa: CAISEFEHTEAFF
v_call: TRBV10-3
clone_size: .
j_call: TRBJ1-1
d_call: .

cdr3_nt: TGTGCCAGCAGCCACCCTCAGCGGGTCGGGAATGGCTACACCTTC
cdr3_aa: CASSHPQRVGNGYTF
v_call: TRBV5-4
clone_size: .
j_call: TRBJ1-2
d_call: .

cdr3_nt: TGTGCCACCAGTGACACCAGGGGCCCGCTACTTCACGAGCAGTACTTC
cdr3_aa: CATSDTRGPLLHEQYF
v_call: TRBV24-1
clone_size: .
j_call: TRBJ2-7
d_call: .

cdr3_nt: TGCAGTGCTAGATTACAGAATACGCAGTATTTT
cdr3_aa: CSARLQNTQYF
v_call: TRBV20-1
clone_size: .
j_call: TRBJ2-3
d_call: .

cdr3_nt: TGTGCCAGCAGTTACTCGGGGGGAGGTACTGAAGCTTTCTTT
cdr3_aa: CASSYSGGGTEAFF
v_call: TRBV6-2/TRBV6-3
clone_size: few
j_call: TRBJ1-1
d_call: .

cdr3_nt: TGTGCCAGCAGCTTAGGTGGGGGGGGAGAGACCCAGTACTTC
cdr3_aa: CASSLGGGGETQYF
v_call: TRBV7-2
clone_size: .
j_call: TRBJ2-5
d_call: TRBD2

cdr3_nt: TGTGCCAGCAGACGCACCGGGGTGGAGACCCAGTACTTC
cdr3_aa: CASRRTGVETQYF
v_call: TRBV11-2
clone_size: .
j_call: TRBJ2-5
d_call: .

cdr3_nt: TGTGCCAGCAGCTCACCCCGGGCAGGACAGGAAAAACTGTTTTTT
cdr3_aa: CASSSPRAGQEKLFF
v_call: TRBV7-6
clone_size: .
j_call: TRBJ1-4
d_call: .

cdr3_nt: TGTGCCAGCAGCACAACAGGGGGCGGTGAAAAACTGTTTTTT
cdr3_aa: CASSTTGGGEKLFF
v_call: TRBV5-4
clone_size: few
j_call: TRBJ1-4
d_call: TRBD1

cdr3_nt: TGTGCCACCAGCAGAGTGGGACAGGAGGAGACCCAGTACTTC
cdr3_aa: CATSRVGQEETQYF
v_call: TRBV15
clone_size: .
j_call: TRBJ2-5
d_call: TRBD1

cdr3_nt: TGTGCCAGTACCCTGGGGGGGCCGTACTATGGCTACACCTTC
cdr3_aa: CASTLGGPYYGYTF
v_call: TRBV19
clone_size: few
j_call: TRBJ1-2
d_call: .

cdr3_nt: TGTGCCAGCAGCCCGGGACAGGGGGCTGGAAACACCATATATTTT
cdr3_aa: CASSPGQGAGNTIYF
v_call: TRBV6-5
clone_size: .
j_call: TRBJ1-3
d_call: TRBD1

cdr3_nt: TGTGCCAGCAGCCGAGGACAGGGGTGGTACGAGCAGTACTTC
cdr3_aa: CASSRGQGWYEQYF
v_call: TRBV3-1/TRBV3-2
clone_size: .
j_call: TRBJ2-7
d_call: TRBD1

cdr3_nt: TGTGCCACCGCCCGGACAGGGAACACCGGGGAGCTGTTTTTT
cdr3_aa: CATARTGNTGELFF
v_call: TRBV24-1
clone_size: .
j_call: TRBJ2-2
d_call: TRBD1

cdr3_nt: TGTGCCAGCAGCTTTGGAGGGGTCGAGACCCAGTACTTC
cdr3_aa: CASSFGGVETQYF
v_call: TRBV5-5
clone_size: .
j_call: TRBJ2-5
d_call: .

cdr3_nt: TGTGCCAGCAGCTCCGGCAGTCTCGGGGCCAAAAACATTCAGTACTTC
cdr3_aa: CASSSGSLGAKNIQYF
v_call: TRBV5-6
clone_size: .
j_call: TRBJ2-4
d_call: .

cdr3_nt: TGTGCCAGCAGTTTATTATCAGGGATGCAAGCTTTCTTT
cdr3_aa: CASSLLSGMQAFF
v_call: TRBV28
clone_size: .
j_call: TRBJ1-1
d_call: .

cdr3_nt: TGTGCCAGCAGTACGACAGGGGGACATCGCGGTTCACCCCTCCACTTT
cdr3_aa: CASSTTGGHRGSPLHF
v_call: TRBV6-6
clone_size: .
j_call: TRBJ1-6
d_call: TRBD1

cdr3_nt: TGCGCCAGCAGCTTAAGGACAGGGAACACTGAAGCTTTCTTT
cdr3_aa: CASSLRTGNTEAFF
v_call: TRBV5-1
clone_size: .
j_call: TRBJ1-1
d_call: TRBD1

cdr3_nt: TGCGCCAGCAGGTTCCCGGACAGGGGGCCGTTCTTCTCTGGCTACACCTTC
cdr3_aa: CASRFPDRGPFFSGYTF
v_call: TRBV5-1
clone_size: .
j_call: TRBJ1-2
d_call: TRBD1